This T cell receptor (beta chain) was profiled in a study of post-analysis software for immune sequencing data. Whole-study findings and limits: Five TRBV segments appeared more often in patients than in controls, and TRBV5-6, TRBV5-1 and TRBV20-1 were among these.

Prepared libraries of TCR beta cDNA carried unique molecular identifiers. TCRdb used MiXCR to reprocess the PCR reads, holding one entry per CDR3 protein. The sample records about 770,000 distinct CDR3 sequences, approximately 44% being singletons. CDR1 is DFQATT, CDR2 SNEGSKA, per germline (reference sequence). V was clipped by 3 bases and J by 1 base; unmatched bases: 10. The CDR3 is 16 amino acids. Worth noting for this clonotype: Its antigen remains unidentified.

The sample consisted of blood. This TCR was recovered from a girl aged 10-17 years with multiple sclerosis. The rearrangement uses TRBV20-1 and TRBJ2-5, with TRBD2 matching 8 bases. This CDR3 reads CSASPISGISQETQYF. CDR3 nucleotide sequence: TGCAGTGCTAGCCCCATTAGCGGGATCTCCCAAGAGACCCAGTACTTC.